In its sample, the clone carrying this T cell receptor (beta chain) was seen many times. V gave up 6 bases and J gave up 3 bases; unmatched junction bases: 4. The CDR3 sequence is 15 residues long. The germline CDR1 and CDR2 sequences are DFQATT and SNEGSKA (reference sequence). The sample is drawn from a study of neurological immune-mediated disorders. From the 5' RACE reads, TCRdb called clonotypes with MiXCR, one entry per CDR3 protein. The sample gives more than 50,000 distinct CDR3 sequences, approximately 4.1% of which show up once; 1% to 1.5% is in the top ten. The sample was PBMCs. The source of this sequence is a man under 40 with multiple sclerosis. The chain combines TRBV20-1 with TRBJ2-1; 14 bases are a match to TRBD2. The CDR3 bases are TGCAGTGCCCGCGGGACTAGCGGGGGCTACAATGAGCAGTTCTTC. Translating it yields CSARGTSGGYNEQFF.